The present entry profiles one T cell receptor (beta chain) with its context. Its target is unknown. Sampled while nominally healthy, donors likely had unrecorded immune exposures. This specimen belongs to a study of cytomegalovirus exposure and HLA in healthy donors. Trimming took 4 bases from V and 6 from J, leaving 8 bases between them. CDR3 length equals 12 residues. Germline loops: CDR1 SGHTA, CDR2 FQGNSA. Notes on the study in general: Reports credit the classifier with highly specific, highly sensitive diagnosis of cytomegalovirus status.

The study ran its PCR with 60 Vbeta and 13 Jbeta primers. Clones were sequenced by immunoSEQ multiplex PCR, and TCRdb holds only the in-frame ones, with some missing. The sample holds roughly 130,000 clones, approximately 85% seen once. This TCR was sampled from a male donor in good health and CMV-seropositive. The chain employs TRBV7-2 and TRBJ2-3; no reliable D call. Sample: PBMCs. The CDR3 DNA reads TGTGCCAGCAGCTCTTACTGGGATACGCAGTATTTT. Translated: CASSSYWDTQYF.